The subject of this entry is one TCR beta chain. Its specificity is not known. The CDR3 is made up of 13 amino acids. Losses at the gene ends were 5 bases for V and 0 bases for J; bases not matched to a gene: 2. Per germline, CDR1 GTSNPN and CDR2 SVGIG (reference sequence). The data stem from a study of cytomegalovirus exposure and HLA in healthy donors. With 60 Vbeta and 13 Jbeta primers, the PCR was carried out. Here immunoSEQ multiplex PCR was the method, and the copy in TCRdb shows in-frame clones only, minus some. The table has approximately 170,000 clones, over 80% seen once; the top ten hold 1.2%. Findings and caveats of the study: Researchers catalogued approximately 170 TCR beta chains as cytomegalovirus-associated. One variant, a missense change in DCLRE1C, was linked in a later analysis to TCR beta V- and J-gene trimming. Rarity held for most TCR sequences, but there were some public TCRs that occurred in many donors.

Sequenced input: PBMCs. This receptor was taken from a boy aged 2-15 years in good health and CMV-seronegative. This sequence joins TRBV30 and TRBJ2-7, with TRBD1 identical over 9 bases. The CDR3 DNA reads as TGTGCCTGGGACAGGGGGAGCTCCTACGAGCAGTACTTC. Residues: CAWDRGSSYEQYF.